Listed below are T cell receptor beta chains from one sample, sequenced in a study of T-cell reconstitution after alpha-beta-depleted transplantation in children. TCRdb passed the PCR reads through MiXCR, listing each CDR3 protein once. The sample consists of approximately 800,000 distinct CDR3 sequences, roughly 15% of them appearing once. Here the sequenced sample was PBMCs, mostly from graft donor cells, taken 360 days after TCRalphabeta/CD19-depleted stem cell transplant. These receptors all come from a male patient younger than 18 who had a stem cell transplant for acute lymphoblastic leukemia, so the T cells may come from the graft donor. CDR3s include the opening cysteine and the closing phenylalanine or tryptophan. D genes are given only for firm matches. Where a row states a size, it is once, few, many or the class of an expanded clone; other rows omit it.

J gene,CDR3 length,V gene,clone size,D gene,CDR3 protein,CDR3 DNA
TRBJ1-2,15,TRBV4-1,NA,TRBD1,CASSLSTGANYGYTF,TGCGCCAGCAGCCTCTCGACAGGGGCTAACTATGGCTACACCTTC
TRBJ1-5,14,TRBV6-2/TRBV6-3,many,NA,CASSYSVRGQPQHF,TGTGCCAGCAGTTACTCAGTTCGGGGTCAGCCCCAGCATTTT
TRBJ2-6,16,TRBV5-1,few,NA,CASSLALGTGANVLTF,TGCGCCAGCAGCTTGGCCTTGGGAACTGGGGCCAACGTCCTGACTTTC
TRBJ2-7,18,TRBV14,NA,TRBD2,CASSLGRGLAVSNYEQYF,TGTGCCAGCAGCCTCGGGCGCGGACTAGCGGTATCTAACTACGAGCAGTACTTC
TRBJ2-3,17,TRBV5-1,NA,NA,CASSLGGLQPFTDTQYF,TGCGCCAGCAGCTTGGGGGGCCTACAGCCTTTCACAGATACGCAGTATTTT
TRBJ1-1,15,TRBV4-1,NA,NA,CASSQGEGRGTEAFF,TGCGCCAGCAGCCAAGGAGAGGGGAGGGGGACTGAAGCTTTCTTT
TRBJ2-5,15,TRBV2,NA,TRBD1,CASSQQGWTQETQYF,TGTGCCAGCAGTCAACAGGGGTGGACTCAAGAGACCCAGTACTTC
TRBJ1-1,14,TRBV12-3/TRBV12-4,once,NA,CASNPGTVNTEAFF,TGTGCCAGCAATCCCGGGACGGTGAACACTGAAGCTTTCTTT
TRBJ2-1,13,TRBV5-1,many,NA,CASSQVSYNEQFF,TGCGCCAGCAGTCAGGTCTCCTACAATGAGCAGTTCTTC
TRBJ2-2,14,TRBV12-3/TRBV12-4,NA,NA,CASSFLQLGGELFF,TGTGCCAGCAGTTTTCTGCAGTTAGGCGGGGAGCTGTTTTTT
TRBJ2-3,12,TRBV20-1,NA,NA,CSALPFTDTQYF,TGCAGTGCTCTACCCTTCACAGATACGCAGTATTTT
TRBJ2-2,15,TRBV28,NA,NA,CASRIRGVGTGELFF,TGTGCCAGCAGGATCAGGGGAGTGGGCACCGGGGAGCTGTTTTTT
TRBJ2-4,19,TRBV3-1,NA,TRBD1,CASSQSGTGTFVAKNIQYF,TGTGCCAGCAGCCAATCCGGGACAGGGACATTCGTCGCCAAAAACATTCAGTACTTC
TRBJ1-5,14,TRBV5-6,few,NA,CASSSTGSYQPQHF,TGTGCCAGCAGCTCGACAGGTTCATATCAGCCCCAGCATTTT
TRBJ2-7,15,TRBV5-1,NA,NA,CASRAPGRGAYEQYF,TGCGCCAGCCGTGCTCCGGGACGGGGAGCCTACGAGCAGTACTTC
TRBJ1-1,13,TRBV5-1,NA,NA,CASSFGGDSEAFF,TGCGCCAGCAGCTTCGGTGGGGATTCTGAAGCTTTCTTT
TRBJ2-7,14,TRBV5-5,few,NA,CASSLNPISYEQYF,TGTGCCAGCAGCTTAAATCCGATCTCCTACGAGCAGTACTTC
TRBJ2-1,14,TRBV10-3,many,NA,CAISGSTSPNEQFF,TGTGCCATCAGTGGATCTACTAGCCCCAATGAGCAGTTCTTC
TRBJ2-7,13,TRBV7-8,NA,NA,CASKRLGSYEQYF,TGTGCCAGCAAGAGACTGGGGTCCTACGAGCAGTACTTC
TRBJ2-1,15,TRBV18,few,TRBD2,CASSSPSGRGNEQFF,TGTGCCAGCTCATCTCCTAGCGGGAGGGGGAATGAGCAGTTCTTC
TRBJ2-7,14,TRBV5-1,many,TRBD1,CASSLIQGDYEQYF,TGCGCCAGCAGCTTGATTCAGGGGGACTACGAGCAGTACTTC
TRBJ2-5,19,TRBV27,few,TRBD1,CASSLSPLRTGGGEETQYF,TGTGCCAGCAGTTTATCTCCTCTCAGGACAGGGGGTGGGGAAGAGACCCAGTACTTC
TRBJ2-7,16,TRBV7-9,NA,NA,CASRPTTGKWSYEQYF,TGTGCCAGCAGGCCTACCACAGGGAAGTGGTCCTACGAGCAGTACTTC
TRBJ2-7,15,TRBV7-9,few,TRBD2,CASSTWTSAFHEQYF,TGTGCCAGCAGCACCTGGACTAGTGCGTTCCACGAGCAGTACTTC
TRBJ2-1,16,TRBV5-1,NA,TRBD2,CASSLGRLAGGGEQFF,TGCGCCAGCAGCTTGGGGCGACTAGCGGGAGGGGGTGAGCAGTTCTTC
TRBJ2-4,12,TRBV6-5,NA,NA,CASSYGKNIQYF,TGTGCCAGCAGTTACGGGAAAAACATTCAGTACTTC
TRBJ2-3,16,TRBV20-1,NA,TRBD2,CSARDLRRGTRDTQYF,TGCAGTGCTAGAGATCTAAGGCGGGGGACCCGAGATACGCAGTATTTT
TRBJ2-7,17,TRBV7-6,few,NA,CASSLARSGLSYYEQYF,TGTGCCAGCAGCTTAGCCCGTTCCGGATTATCTTACTACGAGCAGTACTTC
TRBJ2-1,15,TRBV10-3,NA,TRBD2,CAISDVLAGGGEQFF,TGTGCCATCAGTGATGTCCTAGCGGGAGGGGGCGAGCAGTTCTTC
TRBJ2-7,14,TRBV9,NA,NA,CASSVEVTPYEQYF,TGTGCCAGCAGCGTAGAGGTGACACCCTACGAGCAGTACTTC
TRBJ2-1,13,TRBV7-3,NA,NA,CASSAGLDNEQFF,TGTGCCAGCAGCGCGGGACTTGATAATGAGCAGTTCTTC
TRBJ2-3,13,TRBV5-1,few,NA,CASKGKVTDTQYF,TGCGCCAGCAAAGGGAAGGTCACAGATACGCAGTATTTT
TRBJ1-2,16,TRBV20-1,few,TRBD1,CSARDLQTGGFYGYTF,TGCAGTGCTAGAGATCTCCAGACAGGGGGATTCTATGGCTACACCTTC
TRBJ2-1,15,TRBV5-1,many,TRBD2,CASSLVPGTSSEQFF,TGCGCCAGCAGCTTGGTCCCGGGGACTAGCAGTGAGCAGTTCTTC
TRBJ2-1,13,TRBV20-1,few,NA,CRVSGTLYNEQFF,TGCAGGGTTAGCGGAACCCTCTACAATGAGCAGTTCTTC
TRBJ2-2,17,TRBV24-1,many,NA,CATSDSPGRANTGELFF,TGTGCCACCAGTGATTCCCCCGGGAGAGCAAACACCGGGGAGCTGTTTTTT
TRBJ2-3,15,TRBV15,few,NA,CATSRGGRPTDTQYF,TGTGCCACCAGCAGAGGCGGCAGACCCACAGATACGCAGTATTTT
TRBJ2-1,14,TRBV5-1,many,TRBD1,CASSLGGQFNEQFF,TGCGCCAGCAGCTTGGGGGGACAGTTCAATGAGCAGTTCTTC
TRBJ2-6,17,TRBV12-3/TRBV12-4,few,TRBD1,CASSYRGLMSGANVLTF,TGTGCCAGCAGTTACAGGGGGCTAATGTCTGGGGCCAACGTCCTGACTTTC
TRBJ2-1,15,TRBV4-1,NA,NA,CASSQIHGFDDEQFF,TGCGCCAGCAGCCAAATTCACGGGTTTGACGATGAGCAGTTCTTC
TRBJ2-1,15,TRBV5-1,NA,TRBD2,CASSLIAGGPGEQFF,TGCGCCAGCAGCTTAATAGCGGGAGGGCCGGGTGAGCAGTTCTTC
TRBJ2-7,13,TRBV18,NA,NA,CASSPLARDEQYF,TGTGCCAGCTCACCCCTAGCGAGGGACGAGCAGTACTTC
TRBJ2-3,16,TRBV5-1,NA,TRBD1,CASSRGTGGVTDTQYF,TGCGCCAGCAGCCGAGGGACAGGGGGTGTCACAGATACGCAGTATTTT
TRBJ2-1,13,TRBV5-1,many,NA,CASSLGASNEQFF,TGCGCCAGCAGCTTGGGAGCGTCCAATGAGCAGTTCTTC
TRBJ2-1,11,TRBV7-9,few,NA,CASSLQLVPFF,TGTGCCAGCAGCTTACAACTAGTACCGTTCTTC
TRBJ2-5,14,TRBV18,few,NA,CASSPSTGLETQYF,TGTGCCAGCTCACCGTCGACGGGGCTAGAAACCCAGTACTTC